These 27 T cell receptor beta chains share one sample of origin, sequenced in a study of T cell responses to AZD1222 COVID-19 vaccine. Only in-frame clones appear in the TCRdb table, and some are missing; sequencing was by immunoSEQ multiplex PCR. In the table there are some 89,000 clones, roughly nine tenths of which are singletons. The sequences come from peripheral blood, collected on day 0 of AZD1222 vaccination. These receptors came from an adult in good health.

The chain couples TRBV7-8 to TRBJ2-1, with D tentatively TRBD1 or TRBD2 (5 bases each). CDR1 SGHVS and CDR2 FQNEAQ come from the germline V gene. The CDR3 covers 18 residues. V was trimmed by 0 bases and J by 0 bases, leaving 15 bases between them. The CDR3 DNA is TGTGCCAGCAGCTTAGCGTACACTAGGGGTAGCTCCTACAATGAGCAGTTCTTC. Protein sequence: CASSLAYTRGSSYNEQFF.

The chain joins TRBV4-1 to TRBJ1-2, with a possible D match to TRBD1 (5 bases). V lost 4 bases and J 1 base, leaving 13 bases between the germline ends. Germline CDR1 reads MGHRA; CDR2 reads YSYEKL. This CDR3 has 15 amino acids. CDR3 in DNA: TGCGCCAGCAGCCCCCGACAGCTGCTTAACTATGGCTACACCTTC. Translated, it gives CASSPRQLLNYGYTF.

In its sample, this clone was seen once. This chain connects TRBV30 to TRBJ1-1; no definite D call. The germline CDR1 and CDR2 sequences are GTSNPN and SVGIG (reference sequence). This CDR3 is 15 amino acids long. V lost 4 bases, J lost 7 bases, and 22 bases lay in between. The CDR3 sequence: CAWTPGGQLKNEAFF. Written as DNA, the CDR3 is TGTGCCTGGACCCCCGGCGGGCAGCTAAAGAATGAAGCTTTCTTT.

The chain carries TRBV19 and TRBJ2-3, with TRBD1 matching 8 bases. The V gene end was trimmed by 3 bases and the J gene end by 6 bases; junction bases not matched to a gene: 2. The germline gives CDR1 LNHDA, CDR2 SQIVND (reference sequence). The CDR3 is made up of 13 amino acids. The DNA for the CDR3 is TGTGCCAGTAGTATTAGACAGGGGGATACGCAGTATTTT. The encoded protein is CASSIRQGDTQYF.

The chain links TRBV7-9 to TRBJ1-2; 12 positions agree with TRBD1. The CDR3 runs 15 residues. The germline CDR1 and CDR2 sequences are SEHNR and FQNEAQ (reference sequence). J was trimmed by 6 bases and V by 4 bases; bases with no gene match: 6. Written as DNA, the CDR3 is TGTGCCAGCAGCTCCCCGGGACAGGGGGCCGATGGCTACACCTTC. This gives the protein CASSSPGQGADGYTF.

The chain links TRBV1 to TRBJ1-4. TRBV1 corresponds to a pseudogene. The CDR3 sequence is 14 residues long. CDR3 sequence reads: CTSSQVTEDEKLFF. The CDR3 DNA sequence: TGCACCAGCAGCCAAGTAACGGAGGATGAAAAACTGTTTTTT.

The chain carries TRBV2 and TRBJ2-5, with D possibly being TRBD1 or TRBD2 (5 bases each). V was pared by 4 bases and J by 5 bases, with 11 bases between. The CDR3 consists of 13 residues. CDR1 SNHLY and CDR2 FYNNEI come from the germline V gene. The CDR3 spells CASSVGEGETQYF. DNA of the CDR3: TGTGCCAGCAGTGTGGGGGAAGGGGAGACCCAGTACTTC.

The chain's CDR3 is CASSDSGTSGSDTQYF. Written as DNA, the CDR3 is TGTGCCAGCAGTGACTCAGGGACTAGCGGTTCAGATACGCAGTATTTT. This sequence joins TRBV6-4 and TRBJ2-3, with 11 nucleotides matching TRBD2. Losses at the gene ends were 0 bases for V and 4 bases for J; bases not matched to a gene: 3. The CDR3 sequence is 16 residues long. Germline CDR1 MRHNA, CDR2 SNTAGT.

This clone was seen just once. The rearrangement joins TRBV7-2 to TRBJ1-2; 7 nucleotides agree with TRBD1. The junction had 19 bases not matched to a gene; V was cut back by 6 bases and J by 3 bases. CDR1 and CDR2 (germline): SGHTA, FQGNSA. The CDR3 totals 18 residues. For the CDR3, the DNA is TGTGCCAGCAGTTTTAGTGGACAGGCGAACTCCAGAGACTATGGCTACACCTTC. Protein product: CASSFSGQANSRDYGYTF.

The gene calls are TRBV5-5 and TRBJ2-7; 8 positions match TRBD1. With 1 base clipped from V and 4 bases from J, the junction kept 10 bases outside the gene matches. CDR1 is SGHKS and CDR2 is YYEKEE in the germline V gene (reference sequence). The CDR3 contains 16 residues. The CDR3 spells CASSLTATGVVYEQYF. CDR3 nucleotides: TGTGCCAGCAGCTTGACTGCGACAGGGGTAGTGTACGAGCAGTACTTC.

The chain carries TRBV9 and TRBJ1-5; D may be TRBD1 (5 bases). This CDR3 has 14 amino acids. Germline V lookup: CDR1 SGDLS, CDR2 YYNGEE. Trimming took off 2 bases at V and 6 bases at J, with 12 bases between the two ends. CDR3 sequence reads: CASSVSSGPQPQHF. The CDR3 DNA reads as TGTGCCAGCAGCGTTAGCTCGGGACCTCAGCCCCAGCATTTT. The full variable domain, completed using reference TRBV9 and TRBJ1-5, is DSGVTQTPKHLITATGQRVTLRCSPRSGDLSVYWYQQSLDQGLQFLIQYYNGEERAKGNILERFSAQQFPDLHSELNLSSLELGDSALYFCASSVSSGPQPQHFGDGTRLSIL.

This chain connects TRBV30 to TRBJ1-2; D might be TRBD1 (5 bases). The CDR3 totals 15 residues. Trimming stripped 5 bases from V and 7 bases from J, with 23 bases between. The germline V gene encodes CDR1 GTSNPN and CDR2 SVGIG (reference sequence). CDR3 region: CAWGFPGKGMSGYTF. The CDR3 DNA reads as TGTGCCTGGGGATTCCCCGGGAAGGGGATGAGTGGCTACACCTTC.

The CDR3 DNA reads as TGTGCCAGCAAGGGACAGGGACACTATGGCTACACCTTC. This encodes CASKGQGHYGYTF. The J gene is TRBJ1-2, the V gene TRBV12-3 or TRBV12-4; 9 bases map to TRBD1. The CDR3 sequence is 13 residues long. The V and J ends lost 7 bases and 3 bases, in that order; junction bases with no gene match: 3.

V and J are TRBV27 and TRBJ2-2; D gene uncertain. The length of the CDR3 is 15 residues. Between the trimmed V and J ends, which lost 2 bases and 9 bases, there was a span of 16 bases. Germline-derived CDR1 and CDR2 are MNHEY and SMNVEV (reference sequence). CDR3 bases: TGTGCCAGCAGTTTAAGGGCCCCGGGCGATCGGGAGCTGTTTTTT. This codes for CASSLRAPGDRELFF.

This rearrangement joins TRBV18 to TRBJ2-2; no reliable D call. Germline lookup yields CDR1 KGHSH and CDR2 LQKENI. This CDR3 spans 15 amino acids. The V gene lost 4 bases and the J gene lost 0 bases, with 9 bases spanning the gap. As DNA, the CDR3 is TGTGCCAGCTCACTGTCTCGGTCGAACACCGGGGAGCTGTTTTTT. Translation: CASSLSRSNTGELFF.

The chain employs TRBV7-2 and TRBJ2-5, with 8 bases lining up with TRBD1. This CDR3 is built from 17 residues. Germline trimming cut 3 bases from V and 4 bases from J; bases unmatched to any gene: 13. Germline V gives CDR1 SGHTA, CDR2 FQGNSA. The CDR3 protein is CASSFNRGASDGETQYF. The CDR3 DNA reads TGTGCCAGCAGCTTCAACAGGGGGGCCTCGGATGGAGAGACCCAGTACTTC.

The CDR3 region has the DNA TGTGCCAGCAGTTTATCCCCCGAGCCCCACGAGCAGTACTTC. This sequence encodes CASSLSPEPHEQYF. V usage is TRBV27 and J usage is TRBJ2-7; D unresolved. The germline V gene encodes CDR1 MNHEY and CDR2 SMNVEV (reference sequence). V lost 0 bases and J lost 5, with 11 bases in between. CDR3 length: 14 residues.

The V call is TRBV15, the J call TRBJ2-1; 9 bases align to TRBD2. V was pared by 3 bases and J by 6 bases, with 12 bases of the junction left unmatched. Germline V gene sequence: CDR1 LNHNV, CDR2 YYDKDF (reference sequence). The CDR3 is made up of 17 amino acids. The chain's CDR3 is CATSRTPAGGRGNEQFF. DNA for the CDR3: TGTGCCACCAGCAGGACCCCAGCGGGAGGAAGGGGCAATGAGCAGTTCTTC.

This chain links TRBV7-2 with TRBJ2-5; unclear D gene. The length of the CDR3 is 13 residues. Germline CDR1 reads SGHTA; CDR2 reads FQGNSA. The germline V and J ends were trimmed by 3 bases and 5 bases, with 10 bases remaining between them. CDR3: CASSFGRRETQYF. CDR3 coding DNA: TGTGCCAGCAGCTTCGGACGCAGGGAGACCCAGTACTTC.

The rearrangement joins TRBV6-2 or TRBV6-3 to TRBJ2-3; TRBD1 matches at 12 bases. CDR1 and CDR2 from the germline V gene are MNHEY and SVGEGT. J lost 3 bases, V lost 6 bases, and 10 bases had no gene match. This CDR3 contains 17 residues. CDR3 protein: CASSRGQGAILTDTQYF. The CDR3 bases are TGTGCCAGCAGCAGGGGACAGGGGGCCATTCTGACAGATACGCAGTATTTT.

CDR3 DNA sequence: TGTGCCAGCAGTCGGGACTCCGTCCTAGGCGAGACCCAGTACTTC. As protein: CASSRDSVLGETQYF. The genes are TRBV6-5 and TRBJ2-5, with D possibly matching TRBD2 (6 bases). The CDR3 is made up of 15 amino acids. Germline loops: CDR1 MNHEY, CDR2 SVGAGI. Trimming took off 5 bases at V and 5 bases at J, with 18 bases between the two ends.

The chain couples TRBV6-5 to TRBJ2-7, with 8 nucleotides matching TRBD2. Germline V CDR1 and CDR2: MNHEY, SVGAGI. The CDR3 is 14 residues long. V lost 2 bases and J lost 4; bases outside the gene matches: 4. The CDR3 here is CASSYASGPYEQYF. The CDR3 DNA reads TGTGCCAGCAGTTACGCTAGCGGGCCTTACGAGCAGTACTTC.

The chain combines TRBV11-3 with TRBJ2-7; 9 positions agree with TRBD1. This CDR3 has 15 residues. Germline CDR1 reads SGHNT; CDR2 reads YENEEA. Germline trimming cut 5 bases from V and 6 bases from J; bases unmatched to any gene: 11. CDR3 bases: TGTGCCAGCAGCCCATCCACGGGACAGGGCGGCGAGCAGTACTTC. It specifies CASSPSTGQGGEQYF.

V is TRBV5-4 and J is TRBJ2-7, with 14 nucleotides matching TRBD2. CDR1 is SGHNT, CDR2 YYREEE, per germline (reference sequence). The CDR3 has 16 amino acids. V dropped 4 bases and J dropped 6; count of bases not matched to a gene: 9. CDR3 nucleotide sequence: TGTGCCAGCAGCCCGATAGGGACTAGCGGGAGTTCCGAGCAGTACTTC. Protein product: CASSPIGTSGSSEQYF. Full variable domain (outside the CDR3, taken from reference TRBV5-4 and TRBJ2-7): ETGVTQSPTHLIKTRGQQVTLRCSSQSGHNTVSWYQQALGQGPQFIFQYYREEENGRGNFPPRFSGLQFPNYSSELNVNALELDDSALYLCASSPIGTSGSSEQYFGPGTRLTVT.

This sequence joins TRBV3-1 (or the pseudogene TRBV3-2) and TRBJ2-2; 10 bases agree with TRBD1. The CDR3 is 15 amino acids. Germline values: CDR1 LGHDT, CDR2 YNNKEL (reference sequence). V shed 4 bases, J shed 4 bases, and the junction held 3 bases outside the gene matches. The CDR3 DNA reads TGTGCCAGCAGCCTTAGGACAGGGGGCACCGGGGAGCTGTTTTTT. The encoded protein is CASSLRTGGTGELFF.

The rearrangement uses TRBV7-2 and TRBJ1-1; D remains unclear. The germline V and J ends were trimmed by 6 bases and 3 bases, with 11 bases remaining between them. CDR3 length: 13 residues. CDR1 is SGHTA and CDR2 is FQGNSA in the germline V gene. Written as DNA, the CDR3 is TGTGCCAGCAGATCTCAGAGCTACACTGAAGCTTTCTTT. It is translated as CASRSQSYTEAFF. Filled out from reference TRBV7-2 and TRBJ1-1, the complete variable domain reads GAGVSQSPSNKVTEKGKDVELRCDPISGHTALYWYRQSLGQGLEFLIYFQGNSAPDKSGLPSDRFSAERTGGSVSTLTIQRTQQEDSAVYLCASRSQSYTEAFFGQGTRLTVV.

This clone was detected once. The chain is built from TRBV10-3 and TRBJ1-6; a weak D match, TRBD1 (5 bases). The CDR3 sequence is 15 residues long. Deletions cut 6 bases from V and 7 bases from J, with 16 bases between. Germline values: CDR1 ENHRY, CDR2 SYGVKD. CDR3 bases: TGTGCCATCAGAGGGGACCGTCGAGGGAATTCACCCCTCCACTTT. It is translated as CAIRGDRRGNSPLHF.